This TCR beta chain derives from a study of OX40 agonist ivuxolimab in advanced cancers. A note on the overall study: Ivuxolimab was an agonistic, fully human IgG2 monoclonal antibody directed against OX40 (CD134), a costimulatory receptor. Intravenous ivuxolimab was administered to patients every 2 weeks at six dose levels: 0.01, 0.1, 0.3, 1.5, 3 and 10 mg/kg. Among the roughly 52 dose-escalation patients, 19 had hepatocellular carcinoma, approximately 15 melanoma, 9 renal cell carcinoma and 9 head and neck cancer. The dose-escalation cohort was roughly 87% male with a mean age of around 62 years, ranging from roughly 23 to 90. Patients were allowed to have had prior anti-PD-1, anti-PD-L1 or anti-CTLA-4 therapy, and less than 45% of the dose-escalation patients had previously received checkpoint inhibitors. Partial responses occurred in three dose-escalation patients: two with cutaneous melanoma and one with hepatocellular carcinoma. The point of sequencing TCRbeta in the periphery was to test whether ivuxolimab changed TCR sequence diversity and drove clonal T-cell expansion. The paper covers the monotherapy dose-escalation part of the phase I ivuxolimab trial, which included N of about 51 patients. What the research found in general, with its limitations: In the 0.1-3.0 mg/kg groups, partial responders had among the lowest normalized peripheral clonal expansion, particularly in CD8+ T cells. At doses from 0.1 to 3.0 mg/kg, clonal expansion was seen in both CD4+ and CD8+ blood T cells between baseline and week 6. On average, CD8+ T cells showed more expanded clones than CD4+ T cells after ivuxolimab. Which antigens the clonally expanded peripheral T cells were specific for was not determined. Low levels of normalized T-cell clonal expansion were also seen in some nonresponding patients.

As to this clone: Which antigen it targets is not known. No much larger clone exists at a distance of one base, and base qualities are not known.

Trimming at the junction amounts to 5 bases on V and 0 bases on J, and the germline ends lie 14 bases apart. The germline V gene sets CDR1 to SGHRS and CDR2 to YFSETQ. The CDR3 has 15 amino acids, counting the end cysteine and phenylalanine. The entry retains the CDR3 DNA only, 45 bases that are in frame from base 1. Patients with a history of autoimmune disease or receiving systemic immunosuppression were excluded from the trial. Peripheral blood for TCR sequencing was drawn from every dose cohort at baseline, at cycle 4 day 1 and at cycle 7 day 1. Samples came from an open-label, multicenter, first-in-human phase I dose-escalation trial of ivuxolimab. The trial enrolled adults with locally advanced or metastatic head and neck squamous cell, hepatocellular, melanoma or renal cell carcinoma. Before TCR sequencing, CD4+ and CD8+ T cells were separately sorted from peripheral blood. Genomic DNA was isolated from the sorted cells so that the TCRbeta CDR3 region could be sequenced. The immunoSEQ Assay was used for sequencing of TCRbeta CDR3 regions. Held by TCRdb, this immuneACCESS table contains in-frame sequences only and omits some clones. Under half of the omission traces to an unresolved V gene where checked; the cause of the rest is unknown. This sample has 45,000 or so clones in its table, and about 80% of those were observed once. The biggest ten clones account for roughly 4.1% of the sample.

The sample consisted of CD4+ or CD8+ T cells sorted from blood, taken in a trial of the OX40 agonist ivuxolimab. This receptor was identified in an adult with an advanced solid tumor such as melanoma, head and neck, liver or kidney cancer. The chain couples TRBV5-1 to TRBJ1-2, with TRBD1 as a weak D call on 6 bases. The CDR3 amino acid sequence is: CASSPGQGTNYGYTF. In nucleotide form, the sequence is TGCGCCAGCAGTCCTGGGCAGGGGACTAACTATGGCTACACCTTC.